Listed below are T cell receptor beta chains from one sample, sequenced in a study of T cell changes during pregnancy in multiple sclerosis. Some clones are missing from TCRdb's copy, which holds only in-frame ones; the method was immunoSEQ multiplex PCR. The data contain approximately 54,000 clones, about 91% of them seen just once; the ten biggest clones take up approximately 1.1%. This material consisted of peripheral blood, taken after pregnancy. The receptors were gathered from a female donor in good health, enrolled as a control in a pregnancy study. The CDR3 runs from the conserved cysteine through the conserved F or W. A D gene is named only where the DNA matches it firmly. Clone size appears in some rows only: once, few, many, or a class for an expanded clone.

j_call: TRBJ1-5; d_call: TRBD1; v_call: TRBV2; clone_size: .; cdr3_nt: TGTGCCAGCAGCCGCGGGACAGGCAACATTAGCAATCAGCCCCAGCATTTT; cdr3_aa: CASSRGTGNISNQPQHF
j_call: TRBJ1-1; d_call: TRBD1; v_call: TRBV5-4; clone_size: .; cdr3_nt: TGTGCCAGCAGCTTCGACAGGGACACTGAAGCTTTCTTT; cdr3_aa: CASSFDRDTEAFF
j_call: TRBJ1-2; d_call: .; v_call: TRBV6-5; clone_size: .; cdr3_nt: TGTGCCAGCAGCCCACGGGGGGTGGGCTATGGCTACACCTTC; cdr3_aa: CASSPRGVGYGYTF
j_call: TRBJ1-3; d_call: TRBD1; v_call: TRBV7-9; clone_size: .; cdr3_nt: TGTGCCAGCGGGACAGGGGGCTCTGGAAACACCATATATTTT; cdr3_aa: CASGTGGSGNTIYF
j_call: TRBJ1-1; d_call: .; v_call: TRBV6-5; clone_size: .; cdr3_nt: TGTGCCAGCACCCAGGGGTTAAACACTGAAGCTTTCTTT; cdr3_aa: CASTQGLNTEAFF
j_call: TRBJ2-1; d_call: TRBD1; v_call: TRBV5-1; clone_size: once; cdr3_nt: TGCGCCAGCAGCTTGGATGGCAGGGGGATAAGCTCCTACAATGAGCAGTTCTTC; cdr3_aa: CASSLDGRGISSYNEQFF
j_call: TRBJ2-3; d_call: TRBD2; v_call: TRBV12-5; clone_size: .; cdr3_nt: TGTGCTAGTGGTTTACCTAGCGGGGGCACAGATACGCAGTATTTT; cdr3_aa: CASGLPSGGTDTQYF
j_call: TRBJ1-6; d_call: TRBD1; v_call: TRBV28; clone_size: few; cdr3_nt: TGTGCCAGCAGTGTGATCCTCGGACAGGGGATTAATTCACCCCTCCACTTT; cdr3_aa: CASSVILGQGINSPLHF
j_call: TRBJ1-6; d_call: .; v_call: TRBV5-6; clone_size: once; cdr3_nt: TGTGCCAGCAGCTTGGACAGAAATTCACCCCTCCACTTT; cdr3_aa: CASSLDRNSPLHF
j_call: TRBJ2-7; d_call: .; v_call: TRBV15; clone_size: once; cdr3_nt: TGTGCCACCAGCAGAGGGGGAGGCAGCTCCTACGAGCAGTACTTC; cdr3_aa: CATSRGGGSSYEQYF
j_call: TRBJ2-3; d_call: TRBD2; v_call: TRBV7-9; clone_size: .; cdr3_nt: TGTGCCAGCAGCTTAGAGGGACTAGCGGTCGATACGCAGTATTTT; cdr3_aa: CASSLEGLAVDTQYF